One and the same sample provided the 8 T cell receptor beta chains below, sequenced in a study of beta chain features in type 1 diabetes. Since all of the isolated RNA was reverse transcribed, expressed TCRB transcripts were what got sequenced. The data were produced by immunoSEQ multiplex PCR, yet TCRdb's version contains in-frame clones alone and is incomplete. The sample contains around 500,000 clones, 11% of which appear only once. The sequenced sample was naive CD4+ T cells from blood. These receptors came from a woman between 18 and 29 years old in good health.

This clone was detected a few times. The genes are TRBV7-2 and TRBJ1-5, with a weak D call TRBD1 (5 bases). CDR3 length: 15 amino acids. Looked up from germline, CDR1 is SGHTA and CDR2 is FQGNSA. Trimming pared 5 bases from V and 2 bases from J, leaving 13 bases between. The chain's CDR3 is CASSQGSGRNQPQHF. The CDR3 nucleotides read TGTGCCAGCAGCCAGGGTTCGGGGCGCAATCAGCCCCAGCATTTT.

This clone appeared a few times. The rearrangement joins TRBV10-3 to TRBJ2-3; no firm D call. Germline V lookup: CDR1 ENHRY, CDR2 SYGVKD. With 6 bases removed from V and 2 bases from J, the gap between germline ends came to 3 bases. This CDR3 contains 11 residues. In DNA, the CDR3 is TGTGCCATCAGGAACACAGATACGCAGTATTTT. This translates into CAIRNTDTQYF.

The CDR3 coding sequence is TGTGCCAGCAGCGGGAGTCACGGGGTGTCGCATGAGCAGTTCTTC. Translation gives CASSGSHGVSHEQFF. The gene calls are TRBV9 and TRBJ2-1; weak D call: TRBD2 (5 bases). Per the germline V gene, CDR1 is SGDLS and CDR2 is YYNGEE. The CDR3 sequence is 15 residues long. Trimming removed 3 bases at V and 8 bases at J, with 18 bases between.

The sample holds a few counts of this clone. The chain links TRBV10-3 to TRBJ2-5; D ambiguous. V was shortened by 3 bases and J by 1 base, with 12 bases between the two germline ends. This CDR3 has 15 amino acids. Germline CDR1 and CDR2: ENHRY and SYGVKD. The CDR3 DNA reads as TGTGCCATCAGTGACAGTTGGGGATCCCAAGAGACCCAGTACTTC. Translating it yields CAISDSWGSQETQYF.

The chain carries TRBV5-1 and TRBJ2-5; TRBD2 aligns across 12 bases. Trimming at V came to 6 bases and at J to 4 bases, leaving 4 bases not matched to a gene. CDR3 length equals 14 residues. Germline CDR1 and CDR2: SGHRS and YFSETQ. The CDR3 sequence is CASTTTSGRETQYF. In nucleotides, the CDR3 is TGCGCCAGCACCACGACTAGCGGGAGAGAGACCCAGTACTTC.

This chain links TRBV6-5 with TRBJ2-3; TRBD1 matches 8 bases. The germline V gene has CDR1 MNHEY and CDR2 SVGAGI. This CDR3 region has 13 residues. V gave up 6 bases and J gave up 8 bases; unmatched junction bases: 7. The CDR3 sequence is CASSPGDRGTQYF. CDR3 coding DNA: TGTGCCAGCAGCCCTGGTGACAGGGGTACGCAGTATTTT.

This clone was counted only a few times. The V and J genes are TRBV5-1 and TRBJ2-7; 9 bases line up with TRBD1. The J segment lost 1 base and the V segment lost 4 bases, leaving 6 bases of the junction unmatched. CDR1 SGHRS and CDR2 YFSETQ come from the germline V gene. CDR3 size: 15 residues. The CDR3 DNA is TGCGCCAGCAGCGACCGCGGGACAGGGTCCTACGAGCAGTACTTC. This sequence encodes CASSDRGTGSYEQYF.

This chain links TRBV29-1 with TRBJ2-4, with unresolved D. The germline V and J ends were trimmed by 4 bases and 0 bases, with 10 bases remaining between them. This CDR3 contains 14 residues. CDR1 SQVTM and CDR2 ANQGSEA come from the germline V gene. CDR3 residues: CSVVQTLAKNIQYF. The CDR3 DNA reads as TGCAGCGTTGTACAGACGCTAGCCAAAAACATTCAGTACTTC.